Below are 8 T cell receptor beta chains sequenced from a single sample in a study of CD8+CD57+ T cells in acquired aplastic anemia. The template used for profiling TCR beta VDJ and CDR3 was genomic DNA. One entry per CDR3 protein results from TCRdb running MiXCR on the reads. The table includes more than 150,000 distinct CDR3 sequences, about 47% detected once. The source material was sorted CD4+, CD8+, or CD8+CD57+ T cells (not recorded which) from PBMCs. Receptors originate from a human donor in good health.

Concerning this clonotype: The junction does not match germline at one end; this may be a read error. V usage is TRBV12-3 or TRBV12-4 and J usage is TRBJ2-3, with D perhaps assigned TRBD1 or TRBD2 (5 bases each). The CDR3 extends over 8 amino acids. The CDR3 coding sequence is TGTGCCAGCAGTTTAGGGGGGTTT. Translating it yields CASSLGGF.

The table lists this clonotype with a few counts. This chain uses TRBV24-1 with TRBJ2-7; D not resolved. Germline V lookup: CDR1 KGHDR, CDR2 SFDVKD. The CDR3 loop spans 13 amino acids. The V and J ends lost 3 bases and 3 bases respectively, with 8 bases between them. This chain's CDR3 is CATSDPGNYEQYF. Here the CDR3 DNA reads TGTGCCACCAGTGATCCAGGCAACTACGAGCAGTACTTC.

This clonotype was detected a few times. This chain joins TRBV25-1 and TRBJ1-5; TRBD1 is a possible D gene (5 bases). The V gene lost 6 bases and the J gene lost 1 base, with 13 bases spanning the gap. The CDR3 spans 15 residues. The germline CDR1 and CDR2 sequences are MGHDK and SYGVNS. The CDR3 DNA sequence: TGTGCCAGCAGCCCCCCGGAGGGGAGCAATCAGCCCCAGCATTTT. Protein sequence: CASSPPEGSNQPQHF.

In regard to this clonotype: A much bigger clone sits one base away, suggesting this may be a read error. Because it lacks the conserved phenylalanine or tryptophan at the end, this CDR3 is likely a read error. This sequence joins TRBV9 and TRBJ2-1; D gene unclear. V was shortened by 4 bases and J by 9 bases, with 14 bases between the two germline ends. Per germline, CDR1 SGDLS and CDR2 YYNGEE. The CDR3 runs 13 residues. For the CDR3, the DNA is TGTGCCAGCAGCTCCCCCCCTGGGGTTGAGCAGTTCCTC. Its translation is CASSSPPGVEQFL.

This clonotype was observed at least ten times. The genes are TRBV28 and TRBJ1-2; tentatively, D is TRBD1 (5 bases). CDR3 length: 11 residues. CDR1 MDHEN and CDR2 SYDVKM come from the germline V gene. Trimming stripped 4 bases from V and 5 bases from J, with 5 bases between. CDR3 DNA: TGTGCCAGCAGTTCAGGGTATGGCTACACCTTC. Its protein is CASSSGYGYTF.

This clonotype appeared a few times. DNA of the CDR3: TGCAGCGTTGGTGGGGGATCGGGGACCCAGTACTTC. Translated: CSVGGGSGTQYF. J is TRBJ2-5 and V is TRBV29-1; D tentatively reads TRBD1 or TRBD2 (5 bases each). Looked up from germline, CDR1 is SQVTM and CDR2 is ANQGSEA. The CDR3 loop spans 12 amino acids. Between the trimmed V and J ends, which lost 4 bases and 7 bases, there was a span of 13 bases.

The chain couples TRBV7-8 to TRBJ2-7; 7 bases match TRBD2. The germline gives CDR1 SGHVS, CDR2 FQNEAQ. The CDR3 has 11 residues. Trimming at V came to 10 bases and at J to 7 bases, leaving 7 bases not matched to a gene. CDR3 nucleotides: TGTGCCACCGAGCGGGGTATGGAGCAGTACTTC. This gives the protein CATERGMEQYF. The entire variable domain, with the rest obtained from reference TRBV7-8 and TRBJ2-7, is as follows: GAGVSQSPRYKVAKRGQDVALRCDPISGHVSLFWYQQALGQGPEFLTYFQNEAQLDKSGLPSDRFFAERPEGSVSTLKIQRTQQEDSAVYLCATERGMEQYFGPGTRLTVT.

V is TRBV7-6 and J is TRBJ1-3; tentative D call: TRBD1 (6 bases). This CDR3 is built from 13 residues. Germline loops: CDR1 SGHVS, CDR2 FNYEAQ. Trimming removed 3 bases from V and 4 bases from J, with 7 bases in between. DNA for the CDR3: TGTGCCAGCAGCTTGCAGGGGGGAAACACCATATATTTT. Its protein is CASSLQGGNTIYF.